Listed below are T cell receptor beta chains from one sample, sequenced in a study of CD8 T cells in ankylosing spondylitis. One entry per CDR3 protein, called by TCRdb with MiXCR from the 5' RACE reads. The sample shows fewer than 400,000 distinct CDR3 sequences, about a fifth of them seen only once. The source material was blood, either unsorted or a sorted T cell fraction (not recorded which). Source of these receptors: a male donor with ankylosing spondylitis. The CDR3 runs from the conserved cysteine through the conserved F or W. The order of the fields is J gene, V gene, clone size, D gene, CDR3 protein, CDR3 DNA. The D gene is left open where the match is weak. The listing skips clone size in some rows; elsewhere it reads once, few, many or a size class.

>TRBJ2-3|TRBV30|few|TRBD1
CAAKTGLGTDTQYF
TGTGCCGCAAAGACAGGGTTAGGCACAGATACGCAGTATTTT
>TRBJ1-4|TRBV5-1|.|.
CASSLTPIVEAKLFF
TGCGCCAGCAGCTTGACTCCTATAGTGGAGGCAAAACTGTTTTTT
>TRBJ2-1|TRBV11-2|many|.
CASSLERREMDEQFF
TGTGCCAGCAGCTTAGAGAGACGGGAGATGGATGAGCAGTTCTTC
>TRBJ1-1|TRBV10-3|few|TRBD1
CAISDREGSTEAFF
TGTGCCATCAGCGACAGGGAGGGAAGCACTGAAGCTTTCTTT
>TRBJ2-2|TRBV19|few|TRBD2
CASSLARLAGGAGELFF
TGTGCCAGTAGTCTGGCGAGACTAGCGGGAGGGGCCGGGGAGCTGTTTTTT
>TRBJ2-3|TRBV10-3|few|TRBD2
CAIASGRANKDTQYF
TGTGCCATCGCTAGCGGGAGGGCCAATAAAGATACGCAGTATTTT
>TRBJ2-1|TRBV12-3/TRBV12-4|many|TRBD2
CASSPPGLAGREQFF
TGTGCCAGCAGTCCACCGGGACTAGCGGGACGGGAGCAGTTCTTC
>TRBJ2-7|TRBV29-1|few|.
CSVNGNDEQYF
TGCAGCGTTAACGGGAACGACGAGCAGTACTTC
>TRBJ2-3|TRBV5-1|.|TRBD2
CASSPGSGGPRTDTQYF
TGCGCCAGCAGCCCGGGGTCGGGAGGGCCTCGCACAGATACGCAGTATTTT
>TRBJ1-5|TRBV2|many|.
CATSVSSANQPQHF
TGTGCTACCAGCGTATCATCGGCGAATCAGCCCCAGCATTTT
>TRBJ1-1|TRBV3-1|once|.
CASSRAARSTEAFF
TGTGCCAGCAGCCGAGCCGCCAGGAGCACTGAAGCTTTCTTT
>TRBJ1-1|TRBV7-9|.|TRBD1
CASSYDRGAFF
TGTGCCAGCAGCTACGACAGGGGAGCTTTCTTT
>TRBJ1-5|TRBV7-2|few|.
CASSFAQGFYQPQHF
TGTGCCAGCAGCTTTGCGCAGGGTTTTTATCAGCCCCAGCATTTT
>TRBJ1-1|TRBV20-1|few|TRBD1
CSARPRQGAVGTEAFF
TGCAGTGCTAGGCCACGACAGGGAGCCGTGGGCACTGAAGCTTTCTTT
>TRBJ2-3|TRBV3-1|.|.
CASSQEWAVGTDTQYF
TGTGCCAGCAGCCAAGAATGGGCAGTGGGGACAGATACGCAGTATTTT
>TRBJ1-5|TRBV7-8|few|.
CASSLGPVGPQHF
TGTGCCAGCAGCTTAGGGCCGGTTGGGCCCCAGCATTTT
>TRBJ1-1|TRBV4-1|.|TRBD1
CASSRQLRAGLGQGRDTEAFF
TGCGCCAGCAGCCGACAATTAAGGGCGGGACTTGGACAGGGCCGGGACACTGAAGCTTTCTTT
>TRBJ1-2|TRBV11-2|few|.
CASSLTGLSGYTF
TGTGCCAGCAGCTTAACGGGTCTAAGTGGCTACACCTTC
>TRBJ2-1|TRBV11-3|many|.
CASSLDGDHNEQFF
TGTGCCAGCAGCTTAGATGGCGACCACAATGAGCAGTTCTTC
>TRBJ1-5|TRBV20-1|.|TRBD1
CSAWDRGGNQPQHF
TGCAGTGCTTGGGACAGGGGTGGCAATCAGCCCCAGCATTTT
>TRBJ2-5|TRBV10-3|few|TRBD1
CAISEKVTGNSETQYF
TGTGCCATCAGTGAGAAGGTGACAGGGAATTCGGAGACCCAGTACTTC
>TRBJ2-5|TRBV20-1|.|.
CSARDQGKETQYF
TGCAGTGCTAGAGATCAAGGAAAAGAGACCCAGTACTTC
>TRBJ2-7|TRBV7-2|.|TRBD2
CASSLALAGYEQYF
TGTGCCAGCAGCTTAGCATTAGCGGGATACGAGCAGTACTTC
>TRBJ2-1|TRBV5-1|few|TRBD1
CASSSGQGFNEQFF
TGCGCCAGCAGCTCCGGACAGGGGTTCAATGAGCAGTTCTTC
>TRBJ2-3|TRBV5-6|.|TRBD2
CASSLWRGADTQYF
TGTGCCAGCAGCTTGTGGCGGGGGGCGGATACGCAGTATTTT
>TRBJ2-1|TRBV28|.|.
CASSLSVAAISYNEQFF
TGTGCCAGCAGTTTATCGGTAGCGGCGATCTCCTACAATGAGCAGTTCTTC
>TRBJ2-3|TRBV2|.|.
CASSMRRSTDTQYF
TGTGCCAGCAGTATGAGGCGGAGCACAGATACGCAGTATTTT
>TRBJ1-2|TRBV12-3/TRBV12-4|.|.
CASGRVNEDYGYTF
TGTGCCAGCGGGAGGGTAAACGAGGACTATGGCTACACCTTC
>TRBJ2-7|TRBV19|.|TRBD2
CASSMGGSSPYEQYF
TGTGCCAGTAGTATGGGGGGGTCCTCTCCATACGAGCAGTACTTC
>TRBJ2-2|TRBV5-1|.|.
CASSIGRPANTGELFF
TGCGCCAGCTCTATCGGCAGACCTGCGAACACCGGGGAGCTGTTTTTT
>TRBJ1-6|TRBV12-3/TRBV12-4|.|.
CASSWASDYNSPLHF
TGTGCCAGCAGTTGGGCCTCTGACTATAATTCACCCCTCCACTTT
>TRBJ2-3|TRBV20-1|few|.
CSASPLGVRWYF
TGCAGTGCTAGCCCTTTGGGGGTACGGTGGTATTTT
>TRBJ1-3|TRBV19|few|.
CASSWTDGNTIYF
TGTGCCAGTAGCTGGACAGACGGAAACACCATATATTTT
>TRBJ1-3|TRBV20-1|.|.
CSAVSGAGNTIYF
TGCAGTGCTGTCTCCGGGGCCGGAAACACCATATATTTT
>TRBJ1-4|TRBV4-3|few|TRBD1
CASSQATGGEKLFF
TGCGCCAGCAGCCAAGCGACAGGGGGTGAAAAACTGTTTTTT
>TRBJ1-5|TRBV3-1|.|.
CASSLGHQPQHF
TGTGCCAGCAGCCTTGGTCATCAGCCCCAGCATTTT
>TRBJ2-3|TRBV4-1|few|TRBD2
CASSPPKAGGLTDTQYF
TGCGCCAGCAGCCCCCCGAAGGCGGGAGGACTCACAGATACGCAGTATTTT
>TRBJ1-5|TRBV20-1|few|.
CSAAVGNQPQHF
TGCAGTGCGGCGGTGGGTAATCAGCCCCAGCATTTT
>TRBJ2-5|TRBV5-1|few|.
CASSLWQGGKETQYF
TGCGCCAGCAGCTTGTGGCAGGGGGGAAAAGAGACCCAGTACTTC
>TRBJ2-7|TRBV20-1|once|TRBD2
CSATSGRAVPYEQYF
TGCAGTGCTACTAGCGGGAGGGCCGTCCCCTACGAGCAGTACTTC